This TCR beta chain was retrieved from a study of T-cell reconstitution after alpha-beta-depleted transplantation in children. Study results and caveats: T-cell counts and diversity at one year following transplant were attributed mainly to newly produced T cells. The high TCRbeta diversity at day 60 in some patients came from surviving recipient T cells and thymic progenitors. By about two months after transplant, alpha-beta T cells reportedly arose from several hundred graft clones that had expanded.

This clonotype occurred many times. Its antigen is not identified. Preparing the TCRbeta library involved the use of unique molecular identifiers. TCRdb re-called the PCR reads through MiXCR, storing one row per CDR3 protein. The table lists fewer than 40,000 distinct CDR3 sequences, 5.5% to 8% of them singletons. The CDR3 totals 16 residues. Germline V gives CDR1 LGHNA, CDR2 YSLEER. Unmatched junction bases numbered 4, after V lost 1 base and J lost 2 bases. The sequence was obtained from a child less than two years old who had a stem cell transplant for acute myeloid leukemia, so the T cells may come from the graft donor. Here the sequenced sample was peripheral blood, taken 60 days after TCRalphabeta/CD19-depleted stem cell transplant. This sequence joins TRBV4-3 and TRBJ2-3; 9 bases fit TRBD2. CDR3 DNA: TGCGCCAGCAGCCAAGGAGGCGGGGGGGACACAGATACGCAGTATTTT. This translates into CASSQGGGGDTDTQYF.